These 28 T cell receptor beta chains originate from one sample sequenced in a study of cytomegalovirus exposure and HLA in healthy donors. The primer mix had 60 Vbeta and 13 Jbeta primers. Here immunoSEQ multiplex PCR was the method, and the copy in TCRdb shows in-frame clones only, minus some. The sample lists about 130,000 clones, roughly 70% seen once, with about 4.3% in the top ten. Sequencing was done on a sample of PBMCs. The origin of the receptors is a man younger than 35 in good health and CMV-seropositive.

The chain uses TRBV2 and TRBJ1-2, with D perhaps TRBD1 (5 bases). CDR3 length: 14 amino acids. Germline assignment: CDR1 SNHLY and CDR2 FYNNEI. Trimming stripped 5 bases from V and 4 bases from J, with 14 bases between. CDR3 DNA: TGTGCCAGCAGTTCGGGGAGGGGCACCTATGGCTACACCTTC. Protein sequence: CASSSGRGTYGYTF.

J is TRBJ2-7 and V is TRBV14; TRBD1 matches 7 bases. CDR3 length: 15 amino acids. CDR1 and CDR2 (germline): SGHDN, FVKESK. V dropped 0 bases and J dropped 0; count of bases not matched to a gene: 2. The CDR3 sequence is CASSQETGISYEQYF. The CDR3 region has the DNA TGTGCCAGCAGCCAAGAGACAGGGATCTCCTACGAGCAGTACTTC.

This clone has a handful of counts. The chain joins TRBV30 to TRBJ2-3; 8 bases match TRBD2. From germline, CDR1 is GTSNPN and CDR2 SVGIG (reference sequence). The length of the CDR3 is 15 residues. V was pared by 3 bases and J by 0 bases, with 5 bases of the junction left unmatched. DNA of the CDR3: TGTGCCTGGAGCCAACTAGCGGACAGCACAGATACGCAGTATTTT. This codes for CAWSQLADSTDTQYF.

This clone was recorded a few times. The rearrangement uses TRBV6-1 and TRBJ2-7; 7 bases align to TRBD1. The germline CDR1 and CDR2 sequences are MNHNS and SASEGT. The CDR3 contains 15 residues. Unmatched junction bases numbered 10, after V lost 3 bases and J lost 5 bases. The CDR3 sequence: CASSDSTGNQDEQYF. The CDR3, as DNA: TGTGCCAGCAGTGACTCGACAGGGAACCAAGACGAGCAGTACTTC.

The chain recombines TRBV5-1 with TRBJ2-7, with D tentatively TRBD2 (5 bases). The CDR3 is 13 residues long. Deletions cut 7 bases from V and 2 bases from J, with 13 bases between. Germline values: CDR1 SGHRS, CDR2 YFSETQ. In DNA form, the CDR3 reads TGCGCCAGCCAAGAGCCGGGGACCTACGAGCAGTACTTC. Its translation is CASQEPGTYEQYF. Full variable domain (missing parts from reference TRBV5-1 and TRBJ2-7): KAGVTQTPRYLIKTRGQQVTLSCSPISGHRSVSWYQQTPGQGLQFLFEYFSETQRNKGNFPGRFSGRQFSNSRSEMNVSTLELGDSALYLCASQEPGTYEQYFGPGTRLTVT.

The chain is built from TRBV2 and TRBJ1-2; D ambiguous. Trimming stripped 7 bases from V and 6 bases from J, with 18 bases between. The germline gives CDR1 SNHLY, CDR2 FYNNEI. The CDR3 extends over 14 amino acids. The CDR3 bases are TGTGCCAGCAATCTAGAAGGCACCGGGGATGGCTACACCTTC. Translating it yields CASNLEGTGDGYTF.

Only a few counts were recorded for this clone. This chain uses TRBV2 with TRBJ1-2; the D is unclear. The CDR3 spans 13 residues. Trimming took 3 bases from V and 7 from J, leaving 12 bases between them. Germline CDR1 is SNHLY and CDR2 is FYNNEI. Here the CDR3 reads CASSDRILRGYTF. The DNA of the CDR3 is TGTGCCAGCAGTGACAGGATCCTGCGTGGCTACACCTTC. Full variable domain (rest looked up from reference TRBV2 and TRBJ1-2): EPEVTQTPSHQVTQMGQEVILRCVPISNHLYFYWYRQILGQKVEFLVSFYNNEISEKSEIFDDQFSVERPDGSNFTLKIRSTKLEDSAMYFCASSDRILRGYTFGSGTRLTVV.

The chain joins TRBV28 to TRBJ1-1; D is undetermined. Germline CDR1 is MDHEN and CDR2 is SYDVKM. Trimming pared 0 bases from V and 1 base from J, leaving 9 bases between. This CDR3 has 15 residues. The CDR3: CASSLWPGRNTEAFF. The CDR3 DNA reads TGTGCCAGCAGTTTATGGCCAGGCAGGAACACTGAAGCTTTCTTT.

The gene calls are TRBV4-2 and TRBJ2-7; TRBD2 aligns across 8 bases. Trimming at V came to 2 bases and at J to 4 bases, leaving 7 bases not matched to a gene. Germline-derived CDR1 and CDR2 are LGHNA and YNFKEQ. The CDR3 has 15 residues. In DNA, the CDR3 is TGTGCCAGCAGCCAACTAAAAGCGGGAGTGTACGAGCAGTACTTC. As protein: CASSQLKAGVYEQYF.

The V call is TRBV7-8, the J call TRBJ1-1, with D perhaps matching TRBD1 (6 bases). CDR3 length equals 15 residues. V was trimmed by 4 bases and J by 6 bases, leaving 18 bases between them. Germline lookup yields CDR1 SGHVS and CDR2 FQNEAQ. The CDR3 DNA reads as TGTGCCAGCAGCTCGAACCTCAAAACAGGGTCTGAAGCTTTCTTT. It codes for CASSSNLKTGSEAFF.

This chain links TRBV5-4 with TRBJ1-4, with 9 bases identical to TRBD1. The length of the CDR3 is 18 residues. Per germline, CDR1 SGHNT and CDR2 YYREEE (reference sequence). Trimming took 3 bases from V and 4 from J; bases not matched to a gene: 13. CDR3 bases: TGTGCCAGCAGCTCCGCCGGGACAGGGAAATGGGTTAATGAAAAACTGTTTTTT. This translates into CASSSAGTGKWVNEKLFF. Full variable domain (missing parts from reference TRBV5-4 and TRBJ1-4): ETGVTQSPTHLIKTRGQQVTLRCSSQSGHNTVSWYQQALGQGPQFIFQYYREEENGRGNFPPRFSGLQFPNYSSELNVNALELDDSALYLCASSSAGTGKWVNEKLFFGSGTQLSVL.

The V call is TRBV28, the J call TRBJ1-4; 7 bases agree with TRBD1. The V gene's germline CDR1 is MDHEN and CDR2 SYDVKM. This CDR3 comprises 16 residues. V lost 4 bases and J lost 3; bases outside the gene matches: 8. CDR3 nucleotides: TGTGCCAGCAGTTCTTCTAGGGGGCCAGCTAATGAAAAACTGTTTTTT. This codes for CASSSSRGPANEKLFF.

CDR3 loop: CASGFGQGATEAFF. CDR3 DNA: TGTGCCAGCGGGTTTGGACAGGGGGCGACTGAAGCTTTCTTT. The chain recombines TRBV6-6 with TRBJ1-1; 11 bases align to TRBD1. The J segment lost 5 bases and the V segment lost 8 bases, leaving 7 bases of the junction unmatched. The CDR3 contains 14 residues. Germline CDR1 reads MNHNY; CDR2 reads SVGAGI (reference sequence).

The rearrangement joins TRBV5-1 to TRBJ2-7, with 10 bases identical to TRBD1. V shed 3 bases, J shed 4 bases, and the junction held 7 bases outside the gene matches. In germline, CDR1 is SGHRS, CDR2 YFSETQ. The CDR3 contains 15 residues. DNA for the CDR3: TGCGCCAGCAGCTCCGACAGGGGGCTCGGATACGAGCAGTACTTC. This encodes CASSSDRGLGYEQYF.

V gene TRBV19 combines with J gene TRBJ2-1, with 13 bases lining up with TRBD2. Germline CDR1 and CDR2: LNHDA and SQIVND (reference sequence). CDR3 length: 12 residues. V shed 6 bases and J 14 bases; nucleotides not matched to a gene: 4. CDR3 bases: TGTGCCAGTAGGGGACTAGCGGGATTAGAGTTCTTC. Protein product: CASRGLAGLEFF. The complete variable domain, with remaining parts taken from reference TRBV19 and TRBJ2-1, reads DGGITQSPKYLFRKEGQNVTLSCEQNLNHDAMYWYRQDPGQGLRLIYYSQIVNDFQKGDIAEGYSVSREKKESFPLTVTSAQKNPTAFYLCASRGLAGLEFFGPGTRLTVL.

Of note for this clone: The same CDR3 arises from other DNA sequences in this sample as well. The chain uses TRBV6-5 and TRBJ2-3; possible D gene TRBD1, 5 bases. Per the germline V gene, CDR1 is MNHEY and CDR2 is SVGAGI. CDR3 length: 11 amino acids. With 6 bases removed from V and 5 bases from J, the gap between germline ends came to 6 bases. The CDR3 region is CASRQGDTQYF. CDR3 DNA: TGTGCCAGCAGGCAGGGAGATACGCAGTATTTT.

V gene TRBV30 combines with J gene TRBJ2-3, with 12 bases that match TRBD2. Germline V gene sequence: CDR1 GTSNPN, CDR2 SVGIG (reference sequence). This CDR3 has 15 residues. V was pared by 0 bases and J by 9 bases, with 7 bases of the junction left unmatched. Here the CDR3 reads CAWSVGLAGGQTQYF. The CDR3 nucleotides read TGTGCCTGGAGTGTAGGGCTAGCGGGAGGGCAGACGCAGTATTTT.

The chain uses TRBV28 and TRBJ1-6; 7 nucleotides match TRBD1. Germline CDR1 MDHEN, CDR2 SYDVKM. The CDR3 runs 14 residues. Trimming at V came to 5 bases and at J to 10 bases, leaving 8 bases not matched to a gene. The CDR3 nucleotides are TGTGCCAGCAGTCCAAGGACAGGCAGATCACCCCTCCACTTT. It encodes CASSPRTGRSPLHF.

CDR3 DNA: TGTGCCAGCACCGGGGGTGGACAGCCCCAGCATTTT. Amino acid sequence: CASTGGGQPQHF. V gene TRBV28 combines with J gene TRBJ1-5; D is perhaps TRBD1 (5 bases). The germline V gene has CDR1 MDHEN and CDR2 SYDVKM. The germline V and J ends were trimmed by 7 bases and 7 bases, with 11 bases remaining between them. CDR3 length: 12 amino acids.

This clone was found once. The V call is TRBV7-2, the J call TRBJ1-1; D gene ambiguous. The germline CDR1 and CDR2 sequences are SGHTA and FQGNSA. This CDR3 region has 11 residues. Trimming took off 5 bases at V and 7 bases at J, with 8 bases between the two ends. CDR3 DNA sequence: TGTGCCAGCAGCCCCCTTTATGAAGCTTTCTTT. Amino acid sequence: CASSPLYEAFF.

This chain links TRBV28 with TRBJ1-1; TRBD1 matches at 7 bases. This CDR3 contains 13 residues. The V segment lost 3 bases and the J segment 8 bases; nucleotides outside the gene matches: 6. Looked up from germline, CDR1 is MDHEN and CDR2 is SYDVKM. This CDR3 is CASSFPMTGEAFF. The DNA for the CDR3 is TGTGCCAGCAGTTTCCCAATGACAGGGGAAGCTTTCTTT.

The rearrangement joins TRBV6-5 to TRBJ1-2; D remains unclear. CDR3 size: 12 residues. The V end lost 6 bases, the J end lost 4 bases, and 9 bases lay between the germline ends. CDR1 is MNHEY, CDR2 SVGAGI, per germline. Here the CDR3 reads CASRAGAYGYTF. The CDR3 nucleotides read TGTGCCAGCAGGGCGGGAGCCTATGGCTACACCTTC.

DNA for the CDR3: TGTGCCAGCAGTTTCGGACAGGGGAATTACGAGCAGTACTTC. Protein sequence: CASSFGQGNYEQYF. The rearrangement links TRBV28 to TRBJ2-7; TRBD1 aligns across 9 bases. Germline loops: CDR1 MDHEN, CDR2 SYDVKM. This CDR3 spans 14 amino acids. Trimming removed 3 bases from V and 4 bases from J; junction bases left unmatched: 4.

This chain joins TRBV10-3 and TRBJ2-1, with D possibly being TRBD1 (6 bases). The V gene's germline CDR1 is ENHRY and CDR2 SYGVKD. CDR3 length: 15 amino acids. The ends were cut back, 2 bases at V and 4 bases at J, with 12 bases in the middle. CDR3 region: CAISERSDSYNEQFF. CDR3 nucleotide sequence: TGTGCCATCAGTGAGAGGTCGGACAGTTACAATGAGCAGTTCTTC.

This clone was detected only once. The J gene is TRBJ2-5, the V gene TRBV11-1, with D maybe TRBD2 (7 bases). Trimming stripped 2 bases from V and 0 bases from J, with 13 bases between. The CDR3 is 16 residues long. The germline gives CDR1 SGHAT, CDR2 FQDESV (reference sequence). CDR3: CASSLRGGVYQETQYF. The CDR3 DNA reads TGTGCCAGCAGCTTAAGAGGGGGGGTTTACCAAGAGACCCAGTACTTC. The variable domain in full, with the rest retrieved from reference TRBV11-1 and TRBJ2-5, is EAEVAQSPRYKITEKSQAVAFWCDPISGHATLYWYRQILGQGPELLVQFQDESVVDDSQLPKDRFSAERLKGVDSTLKIQPAELGDSAMYLCASSLRGGVYQETQYFGPGTRLLVL.

The rearrangement joins TRBV4-1 to TRBJ1-2; 10 positions agree with TRBD1. CDR1 and CDR2 (germline): MGHRA, YSYEKL. This CDR3 has 15 residues. V dropped 4 bases and J dropped 1; count of bases not matched to a gene: 3. CDR3 in DNA: TGCGCCAGCAGCCGCCGGGACAGGGGTAACTATGGCTACACCTTC. Amino acid sequence: CASSRRDRGNYGYTF.

This sequence joins TRBV10-3 and TRBJ1-5, with a weak D call TRBD1 (5 bases). Germline values: CDR1 ENHRY, CDR2 SYGVKD. V shed 11 bases and J shed 3 bases, with 17 bases lying between them. There are 14 residues in the CDR3. The CDR3 protein is CAARDAGLNQPQHF. CDR3 nucleotides: TGTGCCGCCAGGGACGCGGGACTCAATCAGCCCCAGCATTTT.

In the case of this clone: No conserved phenylalanine or tryptophan is present at the end of the CDR3, so a read error is the likely explanation. The gene calls are TRBV2 and TRBJ2-3; 8 bases map to TRBD1. Germline V gives CDR1 SNHLY, CDR2 FYNNEI. The CDR3 consists of 17 residues. After removal of 4 bases from V and 0 bases from J, the junction contained 9 bases not matched to a gene. CDR3 nucleotide sequence: TGTGCCAGCAGTGGACAGGGGTATTGGTTGAGCACAGATACGCAGTATGTT. This codes for CASSGQGYWLSTDTQYV.